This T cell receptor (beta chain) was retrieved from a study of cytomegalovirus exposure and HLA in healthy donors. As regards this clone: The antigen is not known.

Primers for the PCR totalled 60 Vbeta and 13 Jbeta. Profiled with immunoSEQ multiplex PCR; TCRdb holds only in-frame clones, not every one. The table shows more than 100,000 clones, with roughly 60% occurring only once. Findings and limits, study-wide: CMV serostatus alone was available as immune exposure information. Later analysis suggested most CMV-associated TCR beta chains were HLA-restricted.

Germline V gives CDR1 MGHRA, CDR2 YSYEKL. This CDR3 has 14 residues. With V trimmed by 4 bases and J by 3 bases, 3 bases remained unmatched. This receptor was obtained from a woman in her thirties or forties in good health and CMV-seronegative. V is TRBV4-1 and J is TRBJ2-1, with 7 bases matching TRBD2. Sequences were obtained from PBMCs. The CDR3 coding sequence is TGCGCCAGCAGCCCCCGGGGGGTCTACAATGAGCAGTTCTTC. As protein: CASSPRGVYNEQFF.